This T cell receptor (beta chain) was found in a study of blood T cell repertoires in COVID-19. Study information: There were acute and convalescent COVID-19 samples, and they came from the United States, Italy and Spain. PBMCs, B-cell-depleted T cells, or T cells provided the cDNA or gDNA that made up the material.

Adults between roughly 18 and 89 years of age took part from fewer than 30 US areas. Either two negative PCRs, clearance, or symptom resolution qualified Cohort 3 donors as recovered. The V gene end was trimmed by 5 bases and the J gene end by 5 bases; junction bases not matched to a gene: 4. CDR3 length: 14 residues. The germline V gene encodes CDR1 SGHNT and CDR2 YENEEA. Assay: immunoSEQ multiplex PCR; the TCRdb copy retains only in-frame clones and omits some. The sample carries over 140,000 clones, 60% to 80% recorded once. Sequencing input: PBMCs or T cells enriched from blood (not recorded which). The chain has TRBV11-3 and TRBJ1-2; TRBD1 matches 11 bases. This sequence originates from a woman aged 50 to 60 who had recovered from COVID-19. CDR3 DNA sequence: TGTGCCAGCAGCGGACAGGGGGCTCGATATGGCTACACCTTC. Protein: CASSGQGARYGYTF.